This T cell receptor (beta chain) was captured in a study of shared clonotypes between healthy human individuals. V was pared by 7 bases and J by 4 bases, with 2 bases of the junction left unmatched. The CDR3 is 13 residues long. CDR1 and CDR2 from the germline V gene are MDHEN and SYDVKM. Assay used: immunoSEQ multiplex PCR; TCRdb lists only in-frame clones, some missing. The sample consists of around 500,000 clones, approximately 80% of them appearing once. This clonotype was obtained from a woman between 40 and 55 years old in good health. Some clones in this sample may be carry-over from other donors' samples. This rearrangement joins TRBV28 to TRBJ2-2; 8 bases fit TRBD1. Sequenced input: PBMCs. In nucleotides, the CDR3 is TGTGCCAGCAAAACAGGGGGCACCGGGGAGCTGTTTTTT. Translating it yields CASKTGGTGELFF. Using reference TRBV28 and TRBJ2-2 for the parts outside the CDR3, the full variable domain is DVKVTQSSRYLVKRTGEKVFLECVQDMDHENMFWYRQDPGLGLRLIYFSYDVKMKEKGDIPEGYSVSREKKERFSLILESASTNQTSMYLCASKTGGTGELFFGEGSRLTVL.